Listed below are T cell receptor beta chains from one sample, sequenced in a study of blood T cell repertoires in COVID-19. Profiled with immunoSEQ multiplex PCR; TCRdb holds only in-frame clones, not every one. The sample yields roughly 300,000 clones, around four fifths seen once. The specimen sequenced was peripheral blood. Receptors were obtained from a woman in her fifties or sixties with acute or convalescent COVID-19. CDR3s include the opening cysteine and the closing phenylalanine or tryptophan. The D gene is left open where the match is weak. Clone size, where shown, is once, few, many, or a class for clones that have expanded.

V	D	J	size	DNA	CDR3
TRBV9	.	TRBJ2-2	.	TGTGCCAGCAGCGCCGGGACGAACACCGGGGAGCTGTTTTTT	CASSAGTNTGELFF
TRBV28	.	TRBJ1-1	.	TGTGCCAGCAGTGTTTCCCAGGCAGAAGCTTTCTTT	CASSVSQAEAFF
TRBV4-1	.	TRBJ1-3	.	TGCGCCAGCAGCCAAGATCCAGGGGTCTACACCATATATTTT	CASSQDPGVYTIYF
TRBV9	TRBD1	TRBJ1-4	few	TGTGCCAGCAGCCCTTCCGGGACAGGGGGAGAAAAACTGTTTTTT	CASSPSGTGGEKLFF
TRBV6-5	TRBD1	TRBJ1-4	once	TGTGCCAGCAGTTACGAGGGGACAGGGGCTGAAAAACTGTTTTTT	CASSYEGTGAEKLFF
TRBV12-3/TRBV12-4	.	TRBJ1-6	.	TGTGCCAGCAGTGCCCGGGAGGACTCACCCCTCCACTTT	CASSAREDSPLHF
TRBV9	.	TRBJ1-2	.	TGTGCCAGCAGCGTAGATCGAAACTACTATGGCTACACCTTC	CASSVDRNYYGYTF
TRBV6-6	TRBD2	TRBJ2-2	.	TGTGCCAGCGTGGGGGGGACGGGAAACACCGGGGAGCTGTTTTTT	CASVGGTGNTGELFF
TRBV29-1	.	TRBJ1-2	.	TGCAGCGCCCCGGGGGATAGCTACACCTTC	CSAPGDSYTF
TRBV5-6	.	TRBJ1-4	.	TGTGCCAGCACCCGGGGTGGTGCTAATGAAAAACTGTTTTTT	CASTRGGANEKLFF
TRBV19	.	TRBJ1-4	.	TGTGCCAGTAGTATTAGGGGGTCGAGCGAAAAACTGTTTTTT	CASSIRGSSEKLFF
TRBV10-3	TRBD1	TRBJ1-1	.	TGTGCCTCCTCAGGGGGCGAGAACACTGAAGCTTTCTTT	CASSGGENTEAFF
TRBV19	.	TRBJ1-5	.	TGTGCCAGTAGTATACAGGGAATATGGTCTCAGCCCCAGCATTTT	CASSIQGIWSQPQHF
TRBV9	TRBD2	TRBJ2-5	.	TGTGCCAGCAGCGTAGAGATGGCGGGAGGGGGCCAGACCCAGTACTTC	CASSVEMAGGGQTQYF
TRBV30	.	TRBJ1-3	once	TGTGCCTGGAGAGTTGCGGCGGACTCTGGAAACACCATATATTTT	CAWRVAADSGNTIYF
TRBV5-6	.	TRBJ1-3	few	TGTGCCAGCAGCTATCGGGGGGCTTCTGGAAACACCATATATTTT	CASSYRGASGNTIYF
TRBV5-1	.	TRBJ1-4	.	TGCGCCAGCAGCATACAGCAGAATGAAAAACTGTTTTTT	CASSIQQNEKLFF
TRBV19	TRBD1	TRBJ2-5	.	TGTGCCAGTAGCCGCCCGAAAAAGGGACAGGCCTCTCCCCATCAAGAGACCCAGTACTTC	CASSRPKKGQASPHQETQYF